This T cell receptor (beta chain) was obtained from a study of a mutant IDH1 vaccine in newly diagnosed glioma. Across the study: All eight of the vaccinations patients received fell in weeks 1, 3, 5, 7, 11, 15, 19 and 23. Earlier care involved radiotherapy, temozolomide, or both, and the majority received both.

Time point in this sample: week 5, during vaccination. Doses of 300 ug of mutant IDH1 20-mer peptide were given with topical imiquimod. Profiling relied on immunoSEQ multiplex PCR, and the TCRdb table lists in-frame clones only, not all of them. The table includes approximately 35,000 clones, roughly 54% detected once. As for this clone: Its cognate antigen is unknown.

The V end lost 5 bases, the J end lost 0 bases, and 17 bases lay between the germline ends. Germline V CDR1 and CDR2: SEHNR, FQNEAQ (reference sequence). CDR3 length: 16 residues. The sequence derives from a woman in her late teens or twenties with glioma. The starting material was PBMCs, obtained from a glioma patient whose treatment included an IDH1 peptide vaccine. V is TRBV7-9 and J is TRBJ2-7; TRBD1 or TRBD2 may be the D gene (5 bases each). The CDR3 nucleotides read TGTGCCAGCAGCGCGCCCGGGGACCGCCGCTCCTACGAGCAGTACTTC. It is translated as CASSAPGDRRSYEQYF.